The 30 T cell receptor beta chains reported below all come from one sample, sequenced in a study of T cells expressing NK-cell markers. TCRdb reprocessed the 5' RACE reads and keeps a single row for each CDR3 protein, giving no DNA. Seen in this sample are approximately 150,000 distinct CDR3 sequences; the ten most common clones hold under 20%. The sample consisted of blood T cells: a sorted CD56 or NKG2C T cell subset, CD4+ or CD8+ T cells, or bulk PBMC T cells (not recorded which). The receptors come from a woman between 18 and 70 years old in good health.

V is TRBV20-1 and J is TRBJ2-1; the D call of TRBD1 rests on TCRdb alone, since no DNA is present to check it. Germline assignment: CDR1 DFQATT and CDR2 SNEGSKA (reference sequence). This CDR3 region has 16 residues. CDR3 residues: CSARTSRGLSYNEQFF.

Here the CDR3 reads CASSFGTGRREQYF. V and J are TRBV7-8 and TRBJ2-7; TCRdb's assignment of TRBD1 cannot be checked, as there is no DNA. The V gene's germline CDR1 is SGHVS and CDR2 FQNEAQ. The CDR3 consists of 14 residues.

This chain connects TRBV12-3 or TRBV12-4 to TRBJ1-4; without DNA, the TCRdb call of TRBD1 cannot be checked. This CDR3 has 15 residues. The CDR3 is CASSLAGRADEKLFF.

V and J are TRBV20-1 and TRBJ1-1. Germline V gene lookup returns CDR1 DFQATT and CDR2 SNEGSKA (reference sequence). The CDR3 runs 12 residues. CDR3: CSARMGITEAFF.

The chain has TRBV12-3 or TRBV12-4 and TRBJ2-1; checking the TCRdb D call of TRBD1 is not possible without DNA. The CDR3 extends over 16 amino acids. The CDR3 loop reads CASSSTTRGHSAEQFF.

V and J are TRBV2 and TRBJ1-6. Germline loops: CDR1 SNHLY, CDR2 FYNNEI. The CDR3 is 13 amino acids. The CDR3 protein is CASSDRGPSALHF.

V gene TRBV20-1 combines with J gene TRBJ2-3; TCRdb reports TRBD2, a call that lacks DNA to check it against. This CDR3 has 14 amino acids. Germline CDR1 and CDR2: DFQATT and SNEGSKA (reference sequence). This chain's CDR3 is CSARGLGGTDTQYF.

The chain couples TRBV20-1 to TRBJ2-4; absent DNA, TCRdb's TRBD1 call cannot be checked. The CDR3 loop spans 14 amino acids. CDR1 DFQATT and CDR2 SNEGSKA come from the germline V gene (reference sequence). The CDR3 spells CSAGPSRRGDIQYF.

The J gene is TRBJ2-5, the V gene TRBV20-1; TCRdb selects TRBD2, and the lack of DNA leaves this call unchecked. CDR1 and CDR2 (germline): DFQATT, SNEGSKA (reference sequence). The CDR3 is 14 residues long. The CDR3 sequence: CSAWLAGLRETQYF.

This chain uses TRBV6-1 with TRBJ2-1; TCRdb's D call, TRBD2, is unchecked because there is no DNA. Germline V gives CDR1 MNHNS, CDR2 SASEGT. This CDR3 spans 16 amino acids. CDR3 sequence reads: CASSVSGVGPGNEQFF.

This chain uses TRBV29-1 with TRBJ2-3; TCRdb proposes TRBD2, but this gene call is untestable without DNA. In germline, CDR1 is SQVTM, CDR2 ANQGSEA. CDR3 length equals 14 residues. CDR3 loop: CSVVAGAWGNTQYF.

The V gene is TRBV20-1, the J gene TRBJ2-1. Germline V CDR1 and CDR2: DFQATT, SNEGSKA (reference sequence). The CDR3 is made up of 15 amino acids. The CDR3: CSARGSVGNYNEQFF.

The J gene is TRBJ1-4, the V gene TRBV2; TCRdb names TRBD1, which stays unverified in the absence of DNA. The CDR3 sequence is 14 residues long. The V gene's germline CDR1 is SNHLY and CDR2 FYNNEI. The CDR3 sequence: CASSPRDRGGKLFF. Using reference TRBV2 and TRBJ1-4 for the parts outside the CDR3, the full variable domain is EPEVTQTPSHQVTQMGQEVILRCVPISNHLYFYWYRQILGQKVEFLVSFYNNEISEKSEIFDDQFSVERPDGSNFTLKIRSTKLEDSAMYFCASSPRDRGGKLFFGSGTQLSVL.

The rearrangement joins TRBV12-3 or TRBV12-4 to TRBJ1-2; lacking DNA, the TRBD1 call made by TCRdb goes unchecked. CDR3 length equals 15 residues. CDR3 sequence: CASSLGLARASGYTF.

This sequence joins TRBV10-3 and TRBJ1-1; no DNA is available, so the TRBD1 call from TCRdb remains unchecked. Germline V gene lookup returns CDR1 ENHRY and CDR2 SYGVKD. There are 15 residues in the CDR3. CDR3 region: CAIRASSEGHTEAFF.

This chain uses TRBV20-1 with TRBJ1-1. The CDR3 extends over 18 amino acids. CDR1 DFQATT and CDR2 SNEGSKA come from the germline V gene (reference sequence). The CDR3 here is CSAPPSGGPGHFSSGAFF.

The chain combines TRBV20-1 with TRBJ1-1; TCRdb reports TRBD1, a call that lacks DNA to check it against. CDR1 and CDR2 from the germline V gene are DFQATT and SNEGSKA (reference sequence). There are 15 residues in the CDR3. This CDR3 is CSAYQGVGMNTEAFF.

The chain links TRBV10-3 to TRBJ2-2. The CDR3 is made up of 16 amino acids. In germline, CDR1 is ENHRY, CDR2 SYGVKD. The CDR3 sequence is CAISPNTLGNTGELFF.

The chain uses TRBV5-6 and TRBJ1-4. Germline V gives CDR1 SGHDT, CDR2 YYEEEE. This CDR3 spans 13 amino acids. The chain's CDR3 is CASSRRAEEKLFF.

The chain links TRBV18 to TRBJ1-1; TCRdb calls TRBD1, which cannot be checked without DNA. The CDR3 is made up of 14 amino acids. CDR1 is KGHSH, CDR2 LQKENI, per germline. CDR3 residues: CASSPAFGGTEAFF.

The chain employs TRBV5-1 and TRBJ2-7; TCRdb names TRBD2, which stays unverified in the absence of DNA. CDR1 and CDR2 from the germline V gene are SGHRS and YFSETQ. CDR3 length: 17 residues. This CDR3 reads CASSPGTSGRQGYEQYF.

The chain links TRBV20-1 to TRBJ2-7; the D gene TCRdb calls, TRBD2, cannot be checked with no DNA. This CDR3 comprises 15 residues. Looked up from germline, CDR1 is DFQATT and CDR2 is SNEGSKA (reference sequence). CDR3 sequence reads: CSARRGLAGDYEQYF.

CDR3 residues: CASSSPMGADTQYF. The chain is built from TRBV9 and TRBJ2-3; TCRdb names TRBD1, which stays unverified in the absence of DNA. This CDR3 region has 14 residues. Per the germline V gene, CDR1 is SGDLS and CDR2 is YYNGEE.

V usage is TRBV5-5 and J usage is TRBJ1-1. This CDR3 has 14 residues. Looked up from germline, CDR1 is SGHKS and CDR2 is YYEKEE (reference sequence). CDR3 residues: CASSPGPLNTEAFF.

This chain uses TRBV12-3 or TRBV12-4 with TRBJ2-4; TCRdb reports TRBD1, a call that lacks DNA to check it against. The CDR3 has 16 residues. CDR3 sequence reads: CASSPEGQWGKNIQYF.

V gene TRBV10-3 combines with J gene TRBJ2-2. The CDR3 covers 13 residues. The germline CDR1 and CDR2 sequences are ENHRY and SYGVKD. This chain's CDR3 is CAISGANTGELFF.

The genes are TRBV4-1 and TRBJ2-5; the D call from TCRdb, TRBD2, cannot be confirmed without DNA. CDR3 size: 16 residues. In germline, CDR1 is MGHRA, CDR2 YSYEKL. Here the CDR3 reads CASSHGTSGRDETQYF.

V usage is TRBV7-3 and J usage is TRBJ2-6. Germline values: CDR1 SGHTA, CDR2 FQGTGA. The CDR3 totals 16 residues. This CDR3 reads CASSQYRGSGANVLTF.

The chain uses TRBV14 and TRBJ2-7; TCRdb picks TRBD1, but there is no DNA to check that call. CDR3 length: 16 residues. Germline loops: CDR1 SGHDN, CDR2 FVKESK. CDR3: CASSLGTGFLAYEQYF.

This chain uses TRBV4-1 with TRBJ1-6. The CDR3 sequence is 13 residues long. CDR1 MGHRA and CDR2 YSYEKL come from the germline V gene. The CDR3 region is CASSQDHNSPLHF.